A single sample is the source of the 28 T cell receptor beta chains below, sequenced in a study of blood T cells in healthy people across ages. Using a J-beta primer mix together with a sample-barcoded 5' primer, a second PCR was run for roughly 7 to 11 cycles. TCRdb re-called the 5' RACE reads with MiXCR, one entry per CDR3 protein. The repertoire holds fewer than 800,000 distinct CDR3 sequences, with approximately 25% as singletons. The same data also went into a second study, on T cells of mothers and their children.

Sequencing input: blood. These receptors originate from a boy aged 5 to 17 in good health.

There are a few counts of this clonotype. The J gene is TRBJ2-5, the V gene TRBV29-1; D unresolved. Per the germline V gene, CDR1 is SQVTM and CDR2 is ANQGSEA. The CDR3 runs 14 residues. The ends were cut back, 8 bases at V and 2 bases at J, with 18 bases in the middle. The CDR3 sequence: CSTTPTGIQETQYF. DNA of the CDR3: TGCAGCACTACCCCCACGGGTATACAAGAGACCCAGTACTTC.

This chain joins TRBV10-3 and TRBJ2-5, with 8 bases identical to TRBD1. The germline V gene has CDR1 ENHRY and CDR2 SYGVKD. Trimming cost V 2 bases and J 4 bases; bases outside gene matches: 3. The CDR3 has 14 residues. The CDR3 DNA follows: TGTGCCATCAGTGAGGCGGACAGGGCAGAGACCCAGTACTTC. Translating it yields CAISEADRAETQYF.

V is TRBV4-3 and J is TRBJ1-6; weak D call: TRBD1 (5 bases). The CDR3 is 17 residues long. The V gene's germline CDR1 is LGHNA and CDR2 YSLEER. Trimming took off 1 base at V and 9 bases at J, with 19 bases between the two ends. CDR3 sequence: CASSQVFRGDITSPLHF. The DNA for the CDR3 is TGCGCCAGCAGCCAAGTATTCAGAGGGGATATTACTTCACCCCTCCACTTT.

The chain uses TRBV29-1 and TRBJ2-5; D might be TRBD1 (6 bases). Judging by the DNA end, TRBJ2-1 fits better; the J call may be wrong. Germline loops: CDR1 SQVTM, CDR2 ANQGSEA. The CDR3 has 14 residues. The DNA of the CDR3 is TGCAGCGTTGAAGACAGGACAGCCTACAATGAGCAGTTCTTC. The encoded protein is CSVEDRTAYNEQFF.

V usage is TRBV6-4 and J usage is TRBJ2-3, with D tentatively TRBD2 (5 bases). Germline V CDR1 and CDR2: MRHNA, SNTAGT. The CDR3 contains 16 residues. V was cut by 3 bases and J by 0 bases, with 13 bases left in between. CDR3 DNA: TGTGCCAGCAGTGAAACCCCGGAGGCTAGCACAGATACGCAGTATTTT. Protein sequence: CASSETPEASTDTQYF.

This chain joins TRBV6-5 and TRBJ1-1; D is possibly TRBD1 (5 bases). CDR1 is MNHEY and CDR2 is SVGAGI in the germline V gene. The CDR3 consists of 13 residues. Between the trimmed V and J ends, which lost 10 bases and 0 bases, there was a span of 12 bases. CDR3 bases: TGTGCCACCGGGACTGAGATGAACACTGAAGCTTTCTTT. It yields the protein CATGTEMNTEAFF.

The chain carries TRBV4-1 and TRBJ2-7; D remains ambiguous. V was cut by 0 bases and J by 2 bases, with 14 bases left in between. The CDR3 runs to 16 residues. Germline V gene lookup returns CDR1 MGHRA and CDR2 YSYEKL. CDR3 in amino acids: CASSQELRLDAYEQYF. For the CDR3, the DNA is TGCGCCAGCAGCCAAGAATTAAGACTCGACGCCTACGAGCAGTACTTC.

This clonotype has more than one count but fewer than ten. The chain couples TRBV20-1 to TRBJ2-5; D call uncertain. Per the germline V gene, CDR1 is DFQATT and CDR2 is SNEGSKA (reference sequence). The CDR3 runs to 11 residues. Deletions cut 0 bases from V and 5 bases from J, with 4 bases between. The CDR3 protein is CSARDLETQYF. Here the CDR3 DNA reads TGCAGTGCTAGAGATTTGGAGACCCAGTACTTC.

This clonotype was observed a few times. The CDR3 spells CASSSISGTRRNEQFF. The DNA for the CDR3 is TGTGCCAGCAGCTCAATTTCCGGGACTAGGCGCAATGAGCAGTTCTTC. The rearrangement links TRBV7-9 to TRBJ2-1, with TRBD2 matching over 8 bases. The CDR3 loop spans 16 amino acids. The V gene's germline CDR1 is SEHNR and CDR2 FQNEAQ (reference sequence). The ends lost 4 bases at V and 6 bases at J; junction bases unmatched: 11.

The V and J genes are TRBV20-1 and TRBJ2-1, with a possible D match to TRBD2 (6 bases). This CDR3 has 15 residues. Looked up from germline, CDR1 is DFQATT and CDR2 is SNEGSKA (reference sequence). Trimming took 3 bases from V and 2 from J, leaving 14 bases between them. CDR3 nucleotides: TGCAGTGCTAGTCTGGAGGGAGGACCCTACAATGAGCAGTTCTTC. Translation gives CSASLEGGPYNEQFF.

The rearrangement joins TRBV6-4 to TRBJ2-3, with D tentatively TRBD2 (6 bases). V dropped 8 bases and J dropped 2 bases, with 11 bases sitting between them. Per the germline V gene, CDR1 is MRHNA and CDR2 is SNTAGT. The CDR3 loop spans 13 amino acids. CDR3 residues: CASSREVTDTQYF. The CDR3 nucleotides read TGTGCCAGCTCCAGGGAGGTCACAGATACGCAGTATTTT.

CDR3 protein: CASSYEGLNTEAFF. CDR3 coding DNA: TGTGCCAGCAGTTATGAGGGGCTAAACACTGAAGCTTTCTTT. The chain carries TRBV12-3 or TRBV12-4 and TRBJ1-1; D might be TRBD1 (5 bases). This CDR3 has 14 amino acids. V was trimmed by 4 bases and J by 2 bases, leaving 11 bases between them.

This clonotype turned up a few times. The chain recombines TRBV4-1 with TRBJ1-2; possible D gene TRBD1, 6 bases. There are 13 residues in the CDR3. V shed 1 base and J shed 6 bases, with 9 bases lying between them. The germline CDR1 and CDR2 sequences are MGHRA and YSYEKL. The CDR3 is CASSQVTGNGYTF. The DNA for the CDR3 is TGCGCCAGCAGCCAAGTTACAGGGAATGGCTACACCTTC.

This clonotype showed up just a few times. V is TRBV5-6 and J is TRBJ2-5, with D perhaps matching TRBD2 (6 bases). V was pared by 0 bases and J by 0 bases, with 9 bases between. This CDR3 is built from 15 residues. Per the germline V gene, CDR1 is SGHDT and CDR2 is YYEEEE. The CDR3 bases are TGTGCCAGCAGCTTGGACGGGGGATACCAAGAGACCCAGTACTTC. This sequence encodes CASSLDGGYQETQYF.

This clonotype occurred a few times. The V and J genes are TRBV4-2 and TRBJ2-1, with 8 bases aligning to TRBD1. The CDR3 is made up of 16 amino acids. Per germline, CDR1 LGHNA and CDR2 YNFKEQ. Germline trimming cut 0 bases from V and 3 bases from J; bases unmatched to any gene: 4. In nucleotides, the CDR3 is TGTGCCAGCAGCCAAGATCCCACAGGGGGCTACAATGAGCAGTTCTTC. The encoded protein is CASSQDPTGGYNEQFF.

This clonotype came up a few times. The V call is TRBV24-1, the J call TRBJ2-3, with 7 bases identical to TRBD2. The CDR3 totals 15 residues. With V trimmed by 8 bases and J by 1 base, 8 bases remained unmatched. In germline, CDR1 is KGHDR, CDR2 SFDVKD. In DNA form, the CDR3 reads TGTGCCACCACCGCGGGGGTGTCCGGCACAGATACGCAGTATTTT. This gives the protein CATTAGVSGTDTQYF.

This clonotype has a handful of counts. The rearrangement joins TRBV4-3 to TRBJ2-5; D might be TRBD1 (5 bases). Germline lookup yields CDR1 LGHNA and CDR2 YSLEER. The CDR3 contains 16 residues. Trimming removed 1 base at V and 5 bases at J, with 17 bases between. This CDR3 reads CASSQGRTFGAETQYF. CDR3 DNA sequence: TGCGCCAGCAGCCAAGGGCGGACCTTTGGGGCTGAGACCCAGTACTTC.

This clonotype was seen a handful of times. This sequence joins TRBV29-1 and TRBJ2-1, with D tentatively TRBD2 (5 bases). V lost 3 bases, J lost 5 bases, and 8 bases lay in between. Germline CDR1 reads SQVTM; CDR2 reads ANQGSEA. The CDR3 consists of 12 residues. The DNA for the CDR3 is TGCAGCGTTGAGGAGGCGAACAATGAGCAGTTCTTC. Translated: CSVEEANNEQFF.

The V call is TRBV29-1, the J call TRBJ2-7, with a weak D call TRBD1 (5 bases). V lost 5 bases and J lost 3, with 11 bases in between. CDR1 SQVTM and CDR2 ANQGSEA come from the germline V gene. This CDR3 has 12 residues. For the CDR3, the DNA is TGCAGCGTTACGCAGGGCGACTACGAGCAGTACTTC. Protein sequence: CSVTQGDYEQYF.

The V and J genes are TRBV20-1 and TRBJ1-5; D remains unclear. Trimming left V 1 base short and J 2 bases short, with 21 bases between. CDR3 size: 18 residues. Per germline, CDR1 DFQATT and CDR2 SNEGSKA (reference sequence). The CDR3 DNA reads as TGCAGTGCTAGAGGATCTCAGCGGGGAGACGGCCGCAATCAGCCCCAGCATTTT. This sequence encodes CSARGSQRGDGRNQPQHF.

Only a few counts were recorded for this clonotype. This chain connects TRBV19 to TRBJ1-5; D perhaps matches TRBD1 (6 bases). Germline V gives CDR1 LNHDA, CDR2 SQIVND (reference sequence). Trimming shortened V by 7 bases and J by 3 bases, and 16 bases separated the two germline ends. The CDR3 covers 15 residues. The CDR3 DNA follows: TGTGCCAGTACATCGGACAGCCTCTCCAATCAGCCCCAGCATTTT. Amino acids: CASTSDSLSNQPQHF.

In this sample, this clonotype turned up a few times. V is TRBV2 and J is TRBJ2-1; 14 bases align to TRBD2. Germline values: CDR1 SNHLY, CDR2 FYNNEI. Trimming took 7 bases from V and 8 from J; bases not matched to a gene: 7. The CDR3 covers 15 residues. The chain's CDR3 is CASTPGLAGVYEQFF. CDR3 nucleotide sequence: TGTGCCAGCACCCCGGGACTAGCGGGAGTATATGAGCAGTTCTTC.

This clonotype was seen only a few times. The chain links TRBV29-1 to TRBJ2-3; TRBD1 aligns across 11 bases. Losses at the gene ends were 6 bases for V and 3 bases for J; bases not matched to a gene: 5. CDR1 is SQVTM, CDR2 ANQGSEA, per germline. CDR3 length: 14 residues. In DNA form, the CDR3 reads TGCAGCGTCCGAGGGACAGGGGGGACAGATACGCAGTATTTT. Translating it yields CSVRGTGGTDTQYF.

This chain links TRBV19 with TRBJ2-3, with a tentative D call TRBD1 (6 bases). V dropped 4 bases and J dropped 0 bases, with 8 bases sitting between them. The germline CDR1 and CDR2 sequences are LNHDA and SQIVND (reference sequence). The CDR3 spans 14 residues. The CDR3 nucleotides read TGTGCCAGTAGTAAACAGGGAAGCACAGATACGCAGTATTTT. Its translation is CASSKQGSTDTQYF.

The gene calls are TRBV5-1 and TRBJ2-3, with D unresolved. CDR1 is SGHRS, CDR2 YFSETQ, per germline. The CDR3 has 13 residues. V was cut by 1 base and J by 7 bases, with 10 bases left in between. The CDR3 coding sequence is TGCGCCAGCAGCTTGCGCGGATCTTATACGCAGTATTTT. Protein product: CASSLRGSYTQYF. The full variable domain, its missing parts supplied by reference TRBV5-1 and TRBJ2-3, is KAGVTQTPRYLIKTRGQQVTLSCSPISGHRSVSWYQQTPGQGLQFLFEYFSETQRNKGNFPGRFSGRQFSNSRSEMNVSTLELGDSALYLCASSLRGSYTQYFGPGTRLTVL.

This clonotype was seen more than once but under ten times. The chain carries TRBV12-3 or TRBV12-4 and TRBJ2-5; 9 bases are a match to TRBD2. The J call is uncertain, as TRBJ2-1 better fits the DNA end. The CDR3 sequence is 14 residues long. The CDR3 nucleotides are TGTGCCAGCAGGAATAGCGGGAGTATATATGAGCAGTTCTTC. It specifies CASRNSGSIYEQFF.

The V call is TRBV19, the J call TRBJ1-2, with 9 bases aligning to TRBD1. Germline V gives CDR1 LNHDA, CDR2 SQIVND (reference sequence). V trimming: 10 bases; J trimming: 8 bases; junction bases outside the gene matches: 8. This CDR3 region has 12 residues. As DNA, the CDR3 is TGTGCCACGCAACAGGGGGCGCAGGGCTACACCTTC. It yields the protein CATQQGAQGYTF.

This chain joins TRBV28 and TRBJ2-7; TRBD1 matches 8 bases. V lost 5 bases, J lost 3 bases, and 6 bases stayed unmatched. The CDR3 loop spans 14 amino acids. Per germline, CDR1 MDHEN and CDR2 SYDVKM. For the CDR3, the DNA is TGTGCCAGCAGTAAGACAGGGGCGGACTACGAGCAGTACTTC. Protein product: CASSKTGADYEQYF. The variable domain in full, completed from reference TRBV28 and TRBJ2-7, reads DVKVTQSSRYLVKRTGEKVFLECVQDMDHENMFWYRQDPGLGLRLIYFSYDVKMKEKGDIPEGYSVSREKKERFSLILESASTNQTSMYLCASSKTGADYEQYFGPGTRLTVT.